This record looks at one T cell receptor beta chain sequence and its context. This clone's antigen is unknown. The junction and the germline gene differ at one end; a read error may be behind it. The instrument was an Illumina HiSeq 2500. Quantitative 5'-RACE with molecular barcodes was the method used to prepare the TCR beta libraries. On the study's bioinformatics: To identify disease-linked TCR variants, a new computational method was used, one built on a probabilistic model of VDJ rearrangement. TCRdb reworked the public reads: Q25 trimming with fastp, MiXCR clone assembly, productive beta chains retained. CDR3 protein sequences are deduplicated, and each keeps its most common genes and DNA. The V and J calls, along with clone size, are taken from TCRdb and not from the paper's own processing. The sample table holds about 750,000 distinct CDR3 sequences, of which under 20% were seen once. 15% to 20% of the sample is held by the ten biggest clonotypes.

This sample was included in a study of CD8 T cells in ankylosing spondylitis (dated by TCRdb to between 2016 and 2019). Study-level background: The study profiled T cell receptor beta repertoires in healthy donors and ankylosing spondylitis patients to find disease-linked TCR variants. The whole study cohort included roughly 110 healthy donors and 20 to 25 ankylosing spondylitis patients. Samples of peripheral blood were taken, and for ankylosing spondylitis patients, synovial fluid was collected as well. What the research found in general, with its limitations: Some of the motif variants had been reported before in the synovial fluid and blood of reactive arthritis patients, a finding that suggests common disease-initiation mechanisms. Blood from ankylosing spondylitis patients appeared to be characterized by a TCR beta motif made up of several highly homologous amino acid variants. According to the report, matched synovial fluid samples from ankylosing spondylitis patients were significantly enriched for the disease-linked clones. The disease-linked clones had a CD8+ phenotype and were found at relatively low frequencies in peripheral blood.

CDR1 MNHNS and CDR2 SASEGT were looked up in the germline V gene. There are 16 amino acids in the CDR3, from cysteine to phenylalanine inclusive. Only CDR3 DNA remains: 48 bases, in frame from the first base. The rearrangement combines TRBV6-1 with TRBJ2-3, with TRBD2 matching 14 junction bases. This TCR was sampled from a male donor with ankylosing spondylitis. The specimen was blood, either unsorted or a sorted T cell fraction (not recorded which). The nucleotide sequence reads TGTGCAAGCACCCGACTAGCGGGGGGGCCCACAGATACGCAGTATTTT. It translates as CASTRLAGGPTDTQYF.